The clone carrying this T cell receptor beta chain was found a few times. What it binds is unknown. This entry is derived from a study of T cells in Graves' hyperthyroidism and ophthalmopathy. About the study: Peripheral blood was obtained at initial diagnosis, preceding any treatment. Overall study results and limits: The model predicted ophthalmopathy a median approximately six months before onset.

TCR beta CDR3 sequences were amplified from RNA transcripts. When the TCR CDR3 underwent first-round RT-PCR, the HTBI primer set was used. Each CDR3 protein gets one entry after TCRdb re-called the multiplex PCR reads with MiXCR. The sample consists of about 350,000 distinct CDR3 sequences, around 15% of them appearing once. Enrolled ophthalmopathy patients presented with a Clinical Activity Score of at least 3, a NOSPECS grade of at least 4, and disease duration under 3 months. Exclusion of patients followed from uncontrolled infection, other autoimmune disease, pregnancy or lactation. What was sequenced was blood. The clonotype comes from a woman aged 55-69 years with Graves' ophthalmopathy.

The CDR3 nucleotides are TGTGCCAGCAGCCAAAGGACTAGCGGGCGCCAAGAGACCCAGTACTTC. Its protein product is CASSQRTSGRQETQYF. The V and J genes are TRBV11-3 and TRBJ2-5, with 11 positions matching TRBD2. The germline V gene has CDR1 SGHNT and CDR2 YENEEA. The CDR3 is 16 residues long. Unmatched junction bases numbered 6, after V lost 5 bases and J lost 1 base.